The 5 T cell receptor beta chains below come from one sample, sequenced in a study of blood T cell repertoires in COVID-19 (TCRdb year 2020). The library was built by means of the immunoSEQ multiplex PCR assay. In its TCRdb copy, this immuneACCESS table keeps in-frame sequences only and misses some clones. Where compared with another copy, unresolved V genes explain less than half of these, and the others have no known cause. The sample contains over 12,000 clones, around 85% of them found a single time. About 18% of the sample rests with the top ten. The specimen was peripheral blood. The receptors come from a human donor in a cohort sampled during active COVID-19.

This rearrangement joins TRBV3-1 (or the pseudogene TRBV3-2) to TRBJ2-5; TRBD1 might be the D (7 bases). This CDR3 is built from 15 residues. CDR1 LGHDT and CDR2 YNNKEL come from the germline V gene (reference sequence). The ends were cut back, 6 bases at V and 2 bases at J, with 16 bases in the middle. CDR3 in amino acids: CASSPGDRVQETQYF. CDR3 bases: TGTGCCAGCAGTCCGGGAGACAGGGTACAAGAGACCCAGTACTTC.

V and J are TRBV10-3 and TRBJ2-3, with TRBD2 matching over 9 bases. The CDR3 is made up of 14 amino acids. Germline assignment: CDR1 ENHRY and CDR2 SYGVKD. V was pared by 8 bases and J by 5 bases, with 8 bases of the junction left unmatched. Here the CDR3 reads CAIARGGGLDTQYF. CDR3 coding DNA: TGTGCCATCGCCCGCGGGGGGGGGTTAGATACGCAGTATTTT.

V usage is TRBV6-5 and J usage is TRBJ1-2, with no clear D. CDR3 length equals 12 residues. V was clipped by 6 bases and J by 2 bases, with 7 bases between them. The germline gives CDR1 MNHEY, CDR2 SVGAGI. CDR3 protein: CASSPSNYGYTF. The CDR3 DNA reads TGTGCCAGCAGCCCCTCGAACTATGGCTACACCTTC.

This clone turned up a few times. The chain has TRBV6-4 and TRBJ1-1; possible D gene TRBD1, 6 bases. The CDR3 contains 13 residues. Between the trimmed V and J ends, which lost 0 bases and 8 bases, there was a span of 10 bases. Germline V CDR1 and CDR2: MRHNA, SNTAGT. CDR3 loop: CASSDSLTGEAFF. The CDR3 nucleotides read TGTGCCAGCAGTGACTCCCTTACAGGGGAAGCTTTCTTT.

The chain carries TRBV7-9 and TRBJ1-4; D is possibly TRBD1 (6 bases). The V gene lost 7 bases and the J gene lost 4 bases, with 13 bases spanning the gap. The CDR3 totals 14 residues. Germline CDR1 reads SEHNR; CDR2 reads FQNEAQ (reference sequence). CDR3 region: CASTLQGYNEKLFF. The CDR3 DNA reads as TGTGCCAGCACCCTCCAGGGGTATAATGAAAAACTGTTTTTT.